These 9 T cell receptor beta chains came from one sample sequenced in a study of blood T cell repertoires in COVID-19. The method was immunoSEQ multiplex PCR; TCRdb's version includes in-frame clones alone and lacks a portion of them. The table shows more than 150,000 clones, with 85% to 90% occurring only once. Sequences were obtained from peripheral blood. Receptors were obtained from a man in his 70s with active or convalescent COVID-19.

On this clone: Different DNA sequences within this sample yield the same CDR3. In DNA form, the CDR3 reads TGTGCCAGCAGTCCTCCCGGGACAGGGGTCGGTCAGCCCCAGCATTTT. It encodes CASSPPGTGVGQPQHF. The rearrangement links TRBV28 to TRBJ1-5; 10 bases line up with TRBD1. The junction had 10 bases not matched to a gene; V was cut back by 5 bases and J by 6 bases. Germline assignment: CDR1 MDHEN and CDR2 SYDVKM. The CDR3 runs 16 residues.

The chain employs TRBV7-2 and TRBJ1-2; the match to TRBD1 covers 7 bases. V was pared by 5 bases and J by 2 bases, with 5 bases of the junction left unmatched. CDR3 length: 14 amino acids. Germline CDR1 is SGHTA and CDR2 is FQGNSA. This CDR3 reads CASSRLTGNYGYTF. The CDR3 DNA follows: TGTGCCAGCAGCAGACTGACAGGGAACTATGGCTACACCTTC.

The CDR3 nucleotides read TGTGCCAGCAGCTTAGTCTCTTCCTCCTACGAGCAGTACTTC. This sequence encodes CASSLVSSSYEQYF. The chain combines TRBV7-6 with TRBJ2-7, with D unresolved. CDR3 length: 14 amino acids. Trimming stripped 1 base from V and 0 bases from J, with 7 bases between. The V gene's germline CDR1 is SGHVS and CDR2 FNYEAQ.

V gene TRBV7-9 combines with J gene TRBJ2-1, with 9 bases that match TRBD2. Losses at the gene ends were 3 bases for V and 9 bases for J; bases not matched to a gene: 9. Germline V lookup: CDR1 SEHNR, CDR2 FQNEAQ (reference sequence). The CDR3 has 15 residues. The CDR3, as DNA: TGTGCCAGCAGCTTTATCGGGACTAGCCTCAGTGAGCAGTTCTTC. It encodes CASSFIGTSLSEQFF.

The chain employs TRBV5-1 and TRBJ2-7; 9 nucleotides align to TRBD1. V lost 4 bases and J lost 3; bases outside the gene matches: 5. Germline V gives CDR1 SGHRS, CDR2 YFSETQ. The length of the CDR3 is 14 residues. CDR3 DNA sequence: TGCGCCAGCAGCCAGGGACAGGGCATCTACGAGCAGTACTTC. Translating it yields CASSQGQGIYEQYF.

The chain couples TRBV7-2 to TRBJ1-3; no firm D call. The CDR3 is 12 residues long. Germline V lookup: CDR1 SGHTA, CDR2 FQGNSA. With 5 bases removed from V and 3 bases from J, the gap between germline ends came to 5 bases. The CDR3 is CASSPHGNTIYF. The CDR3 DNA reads TGTGCCAGCAGCCCACATGGAAACACCATATATTTT.

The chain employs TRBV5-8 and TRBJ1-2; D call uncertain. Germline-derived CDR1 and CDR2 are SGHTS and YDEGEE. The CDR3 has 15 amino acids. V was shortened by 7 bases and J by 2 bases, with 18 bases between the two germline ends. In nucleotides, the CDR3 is TGTGCCAGCTCTATACTCGCATCGGAGAACTATGGCTACACCTTC. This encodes CASSILASENYGYTF.

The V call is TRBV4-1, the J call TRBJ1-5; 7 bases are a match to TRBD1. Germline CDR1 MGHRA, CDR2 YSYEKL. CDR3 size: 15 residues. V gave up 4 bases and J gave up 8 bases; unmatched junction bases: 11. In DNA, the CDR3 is TGCGCCAGCAGCCTGGACCAGGGGGGCGTCAAGCCCCAGCATTTT. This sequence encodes CASSLDQGGVKPQHF.

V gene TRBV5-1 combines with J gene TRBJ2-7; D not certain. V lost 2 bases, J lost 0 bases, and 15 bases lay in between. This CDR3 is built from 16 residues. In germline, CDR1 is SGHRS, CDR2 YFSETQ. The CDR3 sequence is CASSFRQATSSYEQYF. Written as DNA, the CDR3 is TGCGCCAGCAGCTTTCGTCAAGCCACGAGCTCCTACGAGCAGTACTTC.